This record covers a single T cell receptor (beta chain). The target antigen is unknown. Other DNA sequences in this sample translate to the same CDR3. The germline CDR1 and CDR2 sequences are SGHNT and YYREEE (reference sequence). V was pared by 2 bases and J by 2 bases, with 10 bases between. The CDR3 contains 14 residues. The data were obtained in a study of shared clonotypes between healthy human individuals. Across the whole study: CD4 naive and CD4 memory each took three plates per donor, while CD8 naive took two and CD8 memory one.

Splitting of each subset's genomic DNA was done evenly across several immunoSEQ plates. Profiled with immunoSEQ multiplex PCR; TCRdb holds only in-frame clones, not every one. The sample holds just over 2,000,000 clones; about 95% are singletons and the top ten take 1% to 1.3%. Study-wide results and limits: Generally, naive subsets (rather than memory subsets) showed larger estimated richness.

Terminally differentiated effector memory CD45RA+ cells were excluded from the naive CD8 cells, which were CD45RO-negative and positively selected for CCR7. The sample was naive CD8+ T cells sorted from blood. The TCR was taken from a man younger than 35 in good health. This rearrangement joins TRBV5-4 to TRBJ1-1; a possible D gene is TRBD1 (6 bases). In nucleotides, the CDR3 is TGTGCCAGCAGCTTCAGGGGCGGCAACACTGAAGCTTTCTTT. Its protein is CASSFRGGNTEAFF.